The 9 T cell receptor beta chains listed next were all sequenced from one sample in a study of regulatory T cells in long-lasting Graves disease (dated by TCRdb to the early 2020s). The time point label on this specimen signifies: newly diagnosed GD, antithyroid drugs for less than 3 months. RNA was extracted from PBMCs in TRIzol for both TCR sequencing and RNA sequencing. Library preparation was by multiplex PCR. Data came from an Illumina HiSeq 4000. To build TCR beta libraries, CDR3 regions were amplified by Arm-PCR using iRepertoire HTBI primers. TCRdb ran its own pipeline on the public reads, namely fastp trimming at Q25 and MiXCR clone calling, and kept in-frame beta chains. Each record represents a unique CDR3 protein, reported with the most common genes and DNA among its rows. This sample lists approximately 270,000 distinct CDR3 sequences; about 20% were detected once. Less than 15% of the sample is held by the ten biggest clonotypes.

The same sample was also used in a study of T cells in Graves' hyperthyroidism and ophthalmopathy.

Sequences were derived from peripheral blood mononuclear cells (PBMCs), sampled at new diagnosis, from a patient treated with antithyroid drugs. The receptors were sampled from a woman aged 25-40 years with Graves disease. Donor details come from another sample of the same person, matched by shared clones.

Many counts were recorded for this clonotype. The gene calls are TRBV20-1 and TRBJ1-1, with D unclear. Trimming took 6 bases from V and 2 from J, leaving 7 bases between them. The CDR3 totals 11 residues. The germline gives CDR1 DFQATT, CDR2 SNEGSKA (reference sequence). The CDR3 is CSAHSNTEAFF. The CDR3 DNA follows: TGCAGTGCACATTCTAACACTGAAGCTTTCTTT.

This clonotype has a count of ten or more. The V call is TRBV6-5, the J call TRBJ1-1; possibly TRBD1 for D (5 bases). Germline CDR1 and CDR2: MNHEY and SVGAGI. The CDR3 covers 13 residues. Deletions cut 6 bases from V and 1 base from J, with 9 bases between. The CDR3 loop is CASSYGGNTEAFF. The CDR3 DNA follows: TGTGCCAGCAGCTACGGGGGGAACACTGAAGCTTTCTTT.

This clonotype was recorded many times. CDR3 residues: CASSLGSARNEKLFF. The CDR3 DNA is TGTGCCAGCAGCCTGGGATCTGCTCGAAATGAAAAACTGTTTTTT. V usage is TRBV7-2 and J usage is TRBJ1-4; D is unresolved. V lost 5 bases and J lost 5, with 15 bases in between. CDR1 is SGHTA, CDR2 FQGNSA, per germline. The CDR3 has 15 residues.

The chain has TRBV20-1 and TRBJ2-1; TRBD2 agrees at 12 bases. V lost 3 bases, J lost 0 bases, and 12 bases stayed unmatched. The CDR3 has 19 residues. The germline gives CDR1 DFQATT, CDR2 SNEGSKA (reference sequence). The CDR3 here is CSASGPPGTSGSSYNEQFF. CDR3 in DNA: TGCAGTGCTAGCGGCCCCCCCGGGACTAGCGGGTCCTCCTACAATGAGCAGTTCTTC.

The sample holds many counts of this clonotype. This chain uses TRBV7-9 with TRBJ2-3, with unresolved D. The CDR3 covers 12 residues. V lost 3 bases, J lost 5 bases, and 6 bases lay in between. CDR1 and CDR2 (germline): SEHNR, FQNEAQ (reference sequence). The CDR3 reads CASSFGIDTQYF. In DNA form, the CDR3 reads TGTGCCAGCAGCTTCGGCATAGATACGCAGTATTTT.

In its sample, this clonotype was seen many times. This chain links TRBV2 with TRBJ2-7; D gene ambiguous. Between the trimmed V and J ends, which lost 1 base and 5 bases, there was a span of 12 bases. The germline gives CDR1 SNHLY, CDR2 FYNNEI. This CDR3 has 14 residues. CDR3 in amino acids: CASSEGASANEQYF. The CDR3 coding sequence is TGTGCCAGCAGTGAAGGGGCCTCGGCCAACGAGCAGTACTTC.

The chain employs TRBV19 and TRBJ1-5; unclear D gene. Germline lookup yields CDR1 LNHDA and CDR2 SQIVND (reference sequence). CDR3 size: 16 residues. V was cut by 3 bases and J by 3 bases, with 15 bases left in between. In DNA, the CDR3 is TGTGCCAGTAGTATTAAGGGAGGCCCTAACAATCAGCCCCAGCATTTT. Its protein product is CASSIKGGPNNQPQHF.

This clonotype was picked up many times. V gene TRBV29-1 combines with J gene TRBJ1-2, with D unresolved. The germline CDR1 and CDR2 sequences are SQVTM and ANQGSEA. There are 13 residues in the CDR3. Trimming left V 4 bases short and J 5 bases short, with 14 bases between. DNA for the CDR3: TGCAGCGTTGGCCCAGGTGGGGTATATGGCTACACCTTC. This codes for CSVGPGGVYGYTF.

Ten or more counts support this clonotype. A junction end diverges from the germline sequence, so it may reflect a read error. The V and J genes are TRBV5-1 and TRBJ2-7; 9 bases align to TRBD1. This CDR3 has 14 amino acids. Germline V gene lookup returns CDR1 SGHRS and CDR2 YFSETQ. In DNA, the CDR3 is TGTGCCAGCAGCCGCCGGGACAGGGCCTACGAGCAGTACTTC. This encodes CASSRRDRAYEQYF.